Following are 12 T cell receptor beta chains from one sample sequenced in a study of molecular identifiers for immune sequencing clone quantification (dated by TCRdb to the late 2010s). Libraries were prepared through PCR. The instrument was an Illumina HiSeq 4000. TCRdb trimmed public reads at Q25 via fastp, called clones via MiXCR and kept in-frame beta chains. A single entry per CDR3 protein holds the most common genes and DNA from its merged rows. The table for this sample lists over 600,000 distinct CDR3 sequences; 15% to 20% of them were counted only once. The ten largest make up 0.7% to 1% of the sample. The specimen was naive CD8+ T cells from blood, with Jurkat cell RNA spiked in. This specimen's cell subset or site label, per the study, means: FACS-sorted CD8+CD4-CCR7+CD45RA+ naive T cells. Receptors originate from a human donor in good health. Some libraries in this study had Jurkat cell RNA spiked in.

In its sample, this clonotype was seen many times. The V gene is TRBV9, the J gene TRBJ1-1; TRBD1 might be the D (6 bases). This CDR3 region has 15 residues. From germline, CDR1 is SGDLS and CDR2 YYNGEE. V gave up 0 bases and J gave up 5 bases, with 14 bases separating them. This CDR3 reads CASSVGDGGLTEAFF. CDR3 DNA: TGTGCCAGCAGCGTAGGTGACGGGGGCCTAACTGAAGCTTTCTTT.

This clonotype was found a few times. The CDR3 here is CAWSTRWDPRSYNSPLHF. The CDR3 DNA reads TGTGCCTGGAGTACCCGGTGGGACCCACGCTCCTATAATTCACCCCTCCACTTT. V is TRBV30 and J is TRBJ1-6; D might be TRBD1 (5 bases). CDR1 and CDR2 (germline): GTSNPN, SVGIG (reference sequence). This CDR3 is built from 18 residues. V lost 2 bases and J 0 bases, leaving 17 bases between the germline ends.

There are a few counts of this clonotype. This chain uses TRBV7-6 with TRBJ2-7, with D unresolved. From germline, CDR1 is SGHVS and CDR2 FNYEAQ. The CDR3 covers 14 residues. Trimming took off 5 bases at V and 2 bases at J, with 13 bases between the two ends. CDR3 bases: TGTGCCAGCAGCCCGGTTGGCAGGACCTACGAGCAGTACTTC. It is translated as CASSPVGRTYEQYF. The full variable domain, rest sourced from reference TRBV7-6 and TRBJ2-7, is GAGVSQSPRYKVTKRGQDVALRCDPISGHVSLYWYRQALGQGPEFLTYFNYEAQQDKSGLPNDRFSAERPEGSISTLTIQRTEQRDSAMYRCASSPVGRTYEQYFGPGTRLTVT.

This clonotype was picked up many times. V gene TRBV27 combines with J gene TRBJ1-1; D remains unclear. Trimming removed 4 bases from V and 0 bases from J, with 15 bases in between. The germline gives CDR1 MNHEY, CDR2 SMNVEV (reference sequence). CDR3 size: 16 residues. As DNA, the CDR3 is TGTGCCAGCAGTTCACTAATGGGGAGAATGAACACTGAAGCTTTCTTT. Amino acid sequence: CASSSLMGRMNTEAFF.

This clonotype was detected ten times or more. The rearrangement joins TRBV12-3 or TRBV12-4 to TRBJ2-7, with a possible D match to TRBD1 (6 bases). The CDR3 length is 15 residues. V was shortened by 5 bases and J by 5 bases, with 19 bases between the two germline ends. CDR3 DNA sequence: TGTGCCAGCAGTCCCCCGGTGGGGGCGGGTAACGAGCAGTACTTC. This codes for CASSPPVGAGNEQYF.

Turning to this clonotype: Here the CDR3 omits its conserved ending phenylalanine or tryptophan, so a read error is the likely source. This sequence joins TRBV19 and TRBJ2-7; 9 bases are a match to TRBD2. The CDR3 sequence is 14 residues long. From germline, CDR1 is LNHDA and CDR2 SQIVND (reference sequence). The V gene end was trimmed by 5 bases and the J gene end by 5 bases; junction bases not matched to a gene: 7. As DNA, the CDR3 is TGTGCCAGTAGTCGCGGGGGGGGCCTAAACGAGCAGTACTCC. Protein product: CASSRGGGLNEQYS.

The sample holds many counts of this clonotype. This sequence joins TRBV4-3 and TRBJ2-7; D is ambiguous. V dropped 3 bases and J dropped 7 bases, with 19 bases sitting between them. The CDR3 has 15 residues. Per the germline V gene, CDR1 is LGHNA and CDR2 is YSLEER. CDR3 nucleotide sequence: TGCGCCAGCAGCCACCAAGGTGCAGGCGCCTGGGAGCAGTACTTC. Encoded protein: CASSHQGAGAWEQYF.

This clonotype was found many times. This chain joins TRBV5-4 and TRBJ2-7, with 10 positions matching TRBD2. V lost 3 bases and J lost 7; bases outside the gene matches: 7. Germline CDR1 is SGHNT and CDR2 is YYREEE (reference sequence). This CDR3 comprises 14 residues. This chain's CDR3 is CASSSTGTSEEQYF. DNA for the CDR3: TGTGCCAGCAGCTCGACCGGGACTAGCGAAGAGCAGTACTTC.

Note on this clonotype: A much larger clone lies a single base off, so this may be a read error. CDR3 in amino acids: CASSPLGRQETQYF. Written as DNA, the CDR3 is TGTGCCAGTAGCCCTCTAGGACGGCAAGAGACCCAGTACTTC. The V call is TRBV19, the J call TRBJ2-5; D remains unclear. This CDR3 contains 14 residues. CDR1 is LNHDA, CDR2 SQIVND, per germline (reference sequence). V was clipped by 6 bases and J by 2 bases, with 13 bases between them.

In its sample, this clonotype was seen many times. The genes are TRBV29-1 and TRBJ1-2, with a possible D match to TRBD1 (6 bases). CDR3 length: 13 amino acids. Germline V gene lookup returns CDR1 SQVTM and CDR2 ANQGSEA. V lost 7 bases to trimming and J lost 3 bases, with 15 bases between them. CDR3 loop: CSAIETGHYGYTF. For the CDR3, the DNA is TGCAGCGCCATCGAAACAGGGCACTATGGCTACACCTTC.

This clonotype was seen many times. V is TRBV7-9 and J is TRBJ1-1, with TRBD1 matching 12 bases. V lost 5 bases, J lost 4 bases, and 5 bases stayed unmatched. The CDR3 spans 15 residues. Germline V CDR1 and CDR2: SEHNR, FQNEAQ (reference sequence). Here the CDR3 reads CASSLGQGALTEAFF. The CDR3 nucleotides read TGTGCCAGCAGCCTGGGACAGGGGGCCCTCACTGAAGCTTTCTTT. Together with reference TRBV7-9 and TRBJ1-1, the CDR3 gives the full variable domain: DTGVSQNPRHKITKRGQNVTFRCDPISEHNRLYWYRQTLGQGPEFLTYFQNEAQLEKSRLLSDRFSAERPKGSFSTLEIQRTEQGDSAMYLCASSLGQGALTEAFFGQGTRLTVV.

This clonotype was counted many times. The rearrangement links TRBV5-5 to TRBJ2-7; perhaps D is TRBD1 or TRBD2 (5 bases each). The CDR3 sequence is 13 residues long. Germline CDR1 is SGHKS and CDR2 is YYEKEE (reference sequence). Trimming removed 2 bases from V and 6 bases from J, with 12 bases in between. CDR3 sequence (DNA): TGTGCCAGCAGCTTTAGGTCAGGGAGCGAGCAGTACTTC. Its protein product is CASSFRSGSEQYF.